Each of the 15 T cell receptor beta chains below was sequenced from the same sample in a study of cytomegalovirus exposure and HLA in healthy donors. Amplification used 60 Vbeta primers and 13 Jbeta primers. This table comes from immunoSEQ multiplex PCR, and its TCRdb copy is limited to in-frame clones, with some not included. Of fewer than 150,000 clones in the sample, about 80% are singletons; the top ten hold 7.5% to 9.5%. Sample: PBMCs. The origin of the receptors is a female donor in good health and CMV-seropositive.

This sequence joins TRBV9 and TRBJ2-2, with D tentatively TRBD2 (7 bases). This CDR3 spans 13 amino acids. V lost 4 bases to trimming and J lost 8 bases, with 12 bases between them. The germline V gene encodes CDR1 SGDLS and CDR2 YYNGEE. CDR3 sequence (DNA): TGTGCCAGCAGCTTCAGGGGAGGGGGGGAGCTGTTTTTT. It is translated as CASSFRGGGELFF.

This clone was recorded once. This chain uses TRBV2 with TRBJ2-3, with 10 bases matching TRBD1. Germline V CDR1 and CDR2: SNHLY, FYNNEI. V was clipped by 10 bases and J by 3 bases; unmatched bases: 7. The CDR3 totals 14 residues. CDR3 coding DNA: TGTGCCACAAACCGGGACAGGGGTACAGATACGCAGTATTTT. It codes for CATNRDRGTDTQYF. The full variable domain, with the rest looked up from reference TRBV2 and TRBJ2-3, is EPEVTQTPSHQVTQMGQEVILRCVPISNHLYFYWYRQILGQKVEFLVSFYNNEISEKSEIFDDQFSVERPDGSNFTLKIRSTKLEDSAMYFCATNRDRGTDTQYFGPGTRLTVL.

The chain carries TRBV5-6 and TRBJ2-6; D might be TRBD2 (5 bases). Germline lookup yields CDR1 SGHDT and CDR2 YYEEEE. This CDR3 has 12 amino acids. V was trimmed by 6 bases and J by 10 bases, leaving 11 bases between them. The DNA of the CDR3 is TGTGCCAGCACCCTAGCATCGAACGTCCTGACTTTC. It encodes CASTLASNVLTF.

The rearrangement links TRBV5-1 to TRBJ2-2; maybe TRBD1 (6 bases). Trimming shortened V by 0 bases and J by 4 bases, and 16 bases separated the two germline ends. The CDR3 has 17 residues. Germline V gene lookup returns CDR1 SGHRS and CDR2 YFSETQ. Here the CDR3 reads CASSLEAIGTRTGELFF. The CDR3 bases are TGCGCCAGCAGCTTGGAGGCTATTGGGACACGCACCGGGGAGCTGTTTTTT.

This chain links TRBV6-5 with TRBJ1-5; D gene unclear. Trimming stripped 8 bases from V and 0 bases from J, with 5 bases between. Per germline, CDR1 MNHEY and CDR2 SVGAGI. The CDR3 is 12 amino acids. Here the CDR3 DNA reads TGTGCCAGCGGCGGTAGCAATCAGCCCCAGCATTTT. This sequence encodes CASGGSNQPQHF.

As DNA, the CDR3 is TGTGCCAGCAGCGGGGGGGGATTCGACTCTGGAAACACCATATATTTT. The encoded protein is CASSGGGFDSGNTIYF. The chain couples TRBV9 to TRBJ1-3; D is perhaps TRBD1 (5 bases). Trimming stripped 3 bases from V and 0 bases from J, with 13 bases between. The CDR3 is 16 amino acids. Germline loops: CDR1 SGDLS, CDR2 YYNGEE.

The genes are TRBV13 and TRBJ2-3, with D perhaps TRBD2 (6 bases). Germline V CDR1 and CDR2: PRHDT, FYEKMQ (reference sequence). The CDR3 runs to 15 residues. V was cut by 1 base and J by 1 base, with 9 bases left in between. CDR3 sequence: CASSLAASGTDTQYF. Written as DNA, the CDR3 is TGTGCCAGCAGCTTAGCAGCTAGCGGCACAGATACGCAGTATTTT.

This chain connects TRBV7-2 to TRBJ2-3, with 10 bases lining up with TRBD2. Germline-derived CDR1 and CDR2 are SGHTA and FQGNSA. This CDR3 has 17 residues. V trimming: 5 bases; J trimming: 0 bases; junction bases outside the gene matches: 8. DNA for the CDR3: TGTGCCAGCAGCCGAGCGGGGGGGGTTATTAGCACAGATACGCAGTATTTT. It translates to CASSRAGGVISTDTQYF.

The sample holds a few counts of this clone. This rearrangement joins TRBV7-6 to TRBJ1-1, with D perhaps TRBD1 (6 bases). In germline, CDR1 is SGHVS, CDR2 FNYEAQ. Trimming shortened V by 0 bases and J by 4 bases, and 18 bases separated the two germline ends. The CDR3 has 17 residues. DNA of the CDR3: TGTGCCAGCAGCTTAGCGAACAGGGTCGTAGGGACCACTGAAGCTTTCTTT. Translation gives CASSLANRVVGTTEAFF.

The chain has TRBV28 and TRBJ2-2; 8 bases map to TRBD1. The CDR3 covers 12 residues. The junction had 3 bases not matched to a gene; V was cut back by 2 bases and J by 13 bases. Per germline, CDR1 MDHEN and CDR2 SYDVKM. The CDR3 DNA reads TGTGCCAGCAGTTTAGGACAGGGAGGGCTGTTTTTT. This sequence encodes CASSLGQGGLFF.

This clone came up once. The chain joins TRBV30 to TRBJ1-2; D not certain. The germline V gene has CDR1 GTSNPN and CDR2 SVGIG (reference sequence). With 1 base removed from V and 4 bases from J, the gap between germline ends came to 7 bases. This CDR3 has 12 residues. For the CDR3, the DNA is TGTGCCTGGAGTGCTAACCCCTATGGCTACACCTTC. Protein sequence: CAWSANPYGYTF.

The chain recombines TRBV5-4 with TRBJ2-2, with D maybe TRBD2 (6 bases). Germline loops: CDR1 SGHNT, CDR2 YYREEE (reference sequence). V was shortened by 4 bases and J by 2 bases, with 15 bases between the two germline ends. The CDR3 covers 16 residues. The CDR3 sequence is CASSLMTSRNTGELFF. As DNA, the CDR3 is TGTGCCAGCAGCCTAATGACTAGTCGAAACACCGGGGAGCTGTTTTTT.

The rearrangement links TRBV18 to TRBJ1-1; no clear D. Germline-derived CDR1 and CDR2 are KGHSH and LQKENI. The CDR3 consists of 13 residues. V lost 3 bases to trimming and J lost 4 bases, with 9 bases between them. DNA of the CDR3: TGTGCCAGCTCACCCTCGGGGAGCACTGAAGCTTTCTTT. Residues: CASSPSGSTEAFF.

The chain employs TRBV19 and TRBJ2-7, with D tentatively TRBD1 (5 bases). Germline V lookup: CDR1 LNHDA, CDR2 SQIVND (reference sequence). Trimming pared 1 base from V and 4 bases from J, leaving 11 bases between. The CDR3 is 14 amino acids. The CDR3 loop is CASSIGTGTYEQYF. The CDR3 nucleotides read TGTGCCAGTAGTATAGGCACAGGAACGTACGAGCAGTACTTC.

V and J are TRBV7-9 and TRBJ1-1, with D perhaps matching TRBD1 (5 bases). Germline V lookup: CDR1 SEHNR, CDR2 FQNEAQ (reference sequence). V lost 2 bases and J lost 5, with 15 bases in between. The CDR3 extends over 15 amino acids. In DNA, the CDR3 is TGTGCCAGCAGCTTATCAGGAGGGAGGGGAACTGAAGCTTTCTTT. Protein product: CASSLSGGRGTEAFF.